The rows below give T cell receptor beta chains drawn from one sample of a study of blood T cells in healthy people across ages. TCRdb processed the 5' RACE reads anew with MiXCR; each CDR3 protein has one entry. This sample has 700,000 to 850,000 distinct CDR3 sequences, with roughly 35% found just once. The specimen sequenced was blood. Source of these receptors: a man younger than 35 in good health. Each CDR3 is given with its conserved first and last residue. A D gene is named only where the DNA matches it firmly. Clone size is given for some rows only: seen once, a few or many times, or a class if the clone is expanded.

d_gene,abundance,j_gene,v_gene,CDR3aa,CDR3nt
.,.,TRBJ2-5,TRBV29-1,CSVMGNEQYF,TGCAGCGTTATGGGTAATGAGCAGTACTTC
.,.,TRBJ1-1,TRBV7-2,CASSLAVSEAFF,TGTGCCAGCAGCTTAGCGGTATCTGAAGCTTTCTTT
.,.,TRBJ2-1,TRBV28,CASSPSCNEQFF,TGTGCCAGCAGCCCTTCCTGCAATGAGCAGTTCTTC
.,.,TRBJ1-1,TRBV4-3,CASSQEPDTEAFF,TGCGCCAGCAGCCAAGAGCCAGACACTGAAGCTTTCTTT
.,.,TRBJ2-2,TRBV2,CASSERDKNTGELFF,TGTGCCAGCAGTGAAAGGGACAAAAACACCGGGGAGCTGTTTTTT
.,few,TRBJ1-1,TRBV4-3,CASSQDGRGEAFF,TGCGCCAGCAGCCAAGATGGGAGGGGAGAAGCTTTCTTT
.,few,TRBJ2-7,TRBV6-1,CASSVRIVVYEQYF,TGTGCCAGCAGTGTACGGATCGTAGTCTACGAGCAGTACTTC
TRBD2,once,TRBJ2-2,TRBV11-1,CASSLAKASGSPALNTGELFF,TGTGCCAGCAGCCTCGCTAAGGCTAGCGGGAGCCCGGCCCTAAACACCGGGGAGCTGTTTTTT
.,.,TRBJ2-5,TRBV25-1,CASSELGLETQYF,TGTGCCAGCAGTGAATTAGGGTTAGAGACCCAGTACTTC
.,.,TRBJ2-2,TRBV4-1,CASRRLIYRHRNTGELFF,TGCGCCAGCAGGCGCCTAATCTACCGACACCGGAACACCGGGGAGCTGTTTTTT
.,few,TRBJ1-2,TRBV6-6,CASLSEGPGYGYTF,TGTGCCAGCCTGTCCGAGGGGCCGGGCTATGGCTACACCTTC
.,.,TRBJ1-5,TRBV2,CASHLQGSNQPQHF,TGCGCCAGCCACCTCCAGGGAAGCAATCAGCCCCAGCATTTT
.,once,TRBJ2-7,TRBV7-2,CASSQWNGGSYKQYF,TGTGCCAGCAGCCAGTGGAACGGTGGCTCCTACAAGCAGTACTTC
.,.,TRBJ2-1,TRBV7-2,CASSSPRGGVSNEQFF,TGTGCCAGCAGCTCCCCTAGGGGGGGGGTTAGTAATGAGCAGTTCTTC
TRBD2,.,TRBJ2-1,TRBV28,CASDPSGGYNEQFF,TGTGCCAGCGACCCTAGCGGGGGGTACAATGAGCAGTTCTTC
TRBD1,few,TRBJ1-2,TRBV6-6,CASSDQGVEYGYTF,TGTGCCAGCAGTGACCAGGGGGTCGAATATGGCTACACCTTC
.,.,TRBJ2-5,TRBV12-3/TRBV12-4,CASSGDQAQYF,TGTGCCAGCAGTGGGGACCAGGCCCAGTACTTC
.,few,TRBJ2-5,TRBV12-3/TRBV12-4,CASSLSFEQYF,TGTGCCAGCAGTTTAAGCTTTGAGCAGTACTTC
TRBD2,.,TRBJ2-3,TRBV4-1,CASSQALAGGRGDTQYF,TGCGCCAGCAGCCAGGCCCTGGCGGGGGGTAGGGGAGATACGCAGTATTTT
.,many,TRBJ2-7,TRBV12-3/TRBV12-4,CASRITSIGYEQYF,TGTGCCAGCAGGATTACTAGTATCGGGTACGAGCAGTACTTC
.,.,TRBJ1-1,TRBV5-1,CASSSLRQDTEAFF,TGCGCCAGCAGCTCTCTGAGACAGGACACTGAAGCTTTCTTT
.,.,TRBJ1-1,TRBV20-1,CSARGLTGLNTEAFF,TGCAGTGCTAGAGGCCTGACAGGATTGAACACTGAAGCTTTCTTT
TRBD2,.,TRBJ2-1,TRBV11-2,CASSRPGLAGQHSYNEQFF,TGTGCCAGCAGCCGCCCGGGACTAGCGGGCCAGCACTCCTACAATGAGCAGTTCTTC
.,.,TRBJ1-6,TRBV20-1,CSAVTGSSYNSPLHF,TGCAGTGCTGTTACAGGGAGCTCCTATAATTCACCCCTCCACTTT
.,.,TRBJ2-2,TRBV25-1,CASSEGDDGLSGELFF,TGTGCCAGCAGTGAGGGCGACGATGGGCTTTCCGGGGAGCTGTTTTTT
.,.,TRBJ2-7,TRBV20-1,CSARGTQSSYERYF,TGCAGTGCTAGGGGGACCCAGAGCTCCTACGAGCGGTACTTC
TRBD1,few,TRBJ2-3,TRBV13,CASSSRDRGSHRTDTQYF,TGTGCCAGCAGCTCCCGGGACAGGGGTAGTCATCGCACAGATACGCAGTATTTT
TRBD1,few,TRBJ2-3,TRBV10-3,CAIRPREGQGTDTQYF,TGTGCCATCAGGCCGCGAGAGGGACAGGGCACAGATACGCAGTATTTT
TRBD1,.,TRBJ1-1,TRBV15,CATSTDRAGMNTEAFF,TGTGCCACCAGCACCGACAGGGCGGGTATGAACACTGAAGCTTTCTTT
.,few,TRBJ1-1,TRBV4-1,CASSQVLGGDTEAFF,TGCGCCAGCAGCCAAGTGTTGGGGGGGGACACTGAAGCTTTCTTT
.,many,TRBJ1-2,TRBV20-1,CSARGGTVYGYTF,TGCAGTGCTAGAGGCGGAACAGTCTATGGCTACACCTTC
TRBD1,.,TRBJ1-5,TRBV7-9,CASSSGTGVLQPQHF,TGTGCCAGCAGCTCCGGGACAGGGGTTTTACAGCCCCAGCATTTT
.,.,TRBJ2-7,TRBV29-1,CSVGLTSSYEQYF,TGCAGCGTTGGACTCACCAGCTCCTACGAGCAGTACTTC
.,many,TRBJ2-4,TRBV5-5,CASSPDAHGAKNIQYF,TGTGCCAGCAGCCCAGACGCCCATGGCGCCAAAAACATTCAGTACTTC
.,.,TRBJ2-7,TRBV12-3/TRBV12-4,CASSSAVHEQYF,TGTGCCAGCAGTTCCGCCGTTCACGAGCAGTACTTC
.,.,TRBJ2-3,TRBV7-9,CASSEGSGDTDTQYF,TGTGCCAGCAGCGAAGGGTCAGGGGATACAGATACGCAGTATTTT
.,.,TRBJ2-7,TRBV15,CATSREHGGGDEQYF,TGTGCCACCAGCAGAGAGCACGGGGGTGGCGACGAGCAGTACTTC
.,.,TRBJ2-3,TRBV4-1,CASSPQVVNTQYF,TGCGCCAGCAGCCCTCAGGTGGTCAATACGCAGTATTTT
TRBD2,.,TRBJ2-1,TRBV14,CASSRLTSSRYNEQFF,TGTGCCAGCAGCCGCCTGACTAGCAGCCGTTACAATGAGCAGTTCTTC
TRBD1,few,TRBJ2-1,TRBV29-1,CSVRTGVREQFF,TGCAGCGTTCGTACAGGGGTTCGGGAGCAGTTCTTC
.,.,TRBJ2-7,TRBV29-1,CSVEMGRSGGYEQYF,TGCAGCGTTGAGATGGGGCGGAGCGGAGGTTACGAGCAGTACTTC
.,few,TRBJ2-5,TRBV12-3/TRBV12-4,CASCRGPVRETQYF,TGTGCCAGCTGTAGGGGTCCTGTTCGAGAGACCCAGTACTTC
TRBD1,.,TRBJ2-4,TRBV15,CATSSISDQTGGYNEQYF,TGTGCCACCAGCAGTATATCAGACCAGACAGGGGGCTACAATGAGCAGTACTTC
TRBD2,few,TRBJ2-5,TRBV5-5,CASAGEDGTQYF,TGTGCCAGCGCGGGGGAGGATGGGACCCAGTACTTC
TRBD1,.,TRBJ1-1,TRBV5-1,CASSPVGQGTPDTEAFF,TGCGCCAGCAGCCCGGTCGGACAGGGAACACCGGACACTGAAGCTTTCTTT
TRBD1,few,TRBJ2-1,TRBV12-3/TRBV12-4,CASSGQVNEQFF,TGTGCCAGCAGTGGACAGGTCAATGAGCAGTTCTTC